This T cell receptor (beta chain) was captured in a study of shared T cell receptors in the human thymus. The germline V and J ends were trimmed by 5 bases and 9 bases, with 20 bases remaining between them. Germline CDR1 reads SGHAT; CDR2 reads FQNNGV. The CDR3 contains 16 residues. The method was immunoSEQ multiplex PCR; TCRdb's version includes in-frame clones alone and lacks a portion of them. The repertoire has 650,000 to 950,000 clones, approximately 83% of them found once; the top ten carry about 0.011%. These data also formed part of another study, on human thymus T cells. From that study: The sample donors, healthy Finnish infants, were having corrective surgery for congenital heart defects. Thymic tissue was derived from resections collected during corrective heart surgery. The authors found apparently biased V and J gene usage in thymic and blood repertoires. Related reports documented highly overlapping thymic repertoires among unrelated individuals.

This clonotype was sampled from a girl under three years old with a congenital heart defect. This chain joins TRBV11-2 and TRBJ1-6; maybe TRBD1 (5 bases). The sample was thymocytes. The CDR3 protein is CASSRTMGPHPSPLHF. The DNA of the CDR3 is TGTGCCAGCAGCAGGACGATGGGGCCGCATCCTTCACCCCTCCACTTT.